This entry features one T cell receptor beta chain sequence. The antigen remains unidentified. TCRdb processed the RT-PCR reads anew with MiXCR; each CDR3 protein has one entry. This sample has roughly 700,000 distinct CDR3 sequences, with approximately 14% found just once. The sample belongs to a study of response to subunit inactivated influenza vaccine. Whole-study findings and limits: Seasonal influenza vaccination, on each occasion, was suggested by the authors to recruit few new T cells.

V lost 0 bases to trimming and J lost 0 bases, with 15 bases between them. Germline values: CDR1 SGHRS, CDR2 YFSETQ. This CDR3 region has 17 residues. This sequence was found in a man aged 50 or older who received an inactivated influenza vaccine. The chain uses TRBV5-1 and TRBJ1-1; possibly TRBD1 for D (6 bases). Here the sequenced sample was PBMCs from blood, taken 14 to 15 days before vaccination. The CDR3 coding sequence is TGCGCCAGCAGCTTGGGTCGACTCCAGGGGATGAACACTGAAGCTTTCTTT. Translated, it gives CASSLGRLQGMNTEAFF.